These 9 T cell receptor beta chains share one sample of origin, sequenced in a study of graft-versus-host responses after intestinal transplantation. These receptors' targets are unknown. TCRdb's table, derived via immunoSEQ multiplex PCR, lists solely in-frame clones and lacks some. The sample has about 120,000 clones, over 85% seen once. The sample in question was unstimulated CD4+ T cells sorted from spleen or lymph node cells, obtained before transplant. The source is a human donor who was the organ donor for an intestinal transplant.

The CDR3 loop is CASSPRRTSGLSQYF. The CDR3 DNA reads as TGTGCCAGCAGCCCCCGAAGGACTAGCGGCCTGTCGCAGTATTTT. The genes are TRBV7-9 and TRBJ2-3, with 10 positions matching TRBD2. Per germline, CDR1 SEHNR and CDR2 FQNEAQ (reference sequence). The CDR3 runs 15 residues. Trimming cost V 5 bases and J 10 bases; bases outside gene matches: 12.

The chain employs TRBV7-2 and TRBJ2-5, with 9 nucleotides matching TRBD2. Germline trimming cut 2 bases from V and 5 bases from J; bases unmatched to any gene: 6. The CDR3 has 15 residues. Germline lookup yields CDR1 SGHTA and CDR2 FQGNSA. CDR3 region: CASSLRAGGPETQYF. The DNA for the CDR3 is TGTGCCAGCAGCTTAAGGGCGGGAGGGCCGGAGACCCAGTACTTC. Full variable domain (remainder filled in from reference TRBV7-2 and TRBJ2-5): GAGVSQSPSNKVTEKGKDVELRCDPISGHTALYWYRQSLGQGLEFLIYFQGNSAPDKSGLPSDRFSAERTGGSVSTLTIQRTQQEDSAVYLCASSLRAGGPETQYFGPGTRLLVL.

The rearrangement joins TRBV6-1 to TRBJ2-7, with 7 positions matching TRBD1. V trimming: 7 bases; J trimming: 4 bases; junction bases outside the gene matches: 13. This CDR3 has 15 amino acids. Germline loops: CDR1 MNHNS, CDR2 SASEGT. The CDR3 nucleotides read TGTGCCAGCACGGTAGCCCCGGGACAGACTTACGAGCAGTACTTC. This sequence encodes CASTVAPGQTYEQYF.

This clone was recorded only once. CDR3 sequence (DNA): TGTGCCAGCAGCACTGACAGTAATCAGCCCCAGCATTTT. It specifies CASSTDSNQPQHF. This rearrangement joins TRBV6-1 to TRBJ1-5, with a tentative D call TRBD1 (5 bases). In germline, CDR1 is MNHNS, CDR2 SASEGT. The CDR3 length is 13 residues. V lost 6 bases and J 4 bases, leaving 10 bases between the germline ends.

The rearrangement joins TRBV19 to TRBJ1-1; 7 bases align to TRBD1. This CDR3 is built from 13 residues. V gave up 7 bases and J gave up 3 bases; unmatched junction bases: 5. Germline CDR1 reads LNHDA; CDR2 reads SQIVND (reference sequence). CDR3 bases: TGTGCCAGTACAAACAGGGGATACACTGAAGCTTTCTTT. Translated, it gives CASTNRGYTEAFF.

This clone was picked up one time. The J gene is TRBJ2-7, the V gene TRBV27; 7 nucleotides align to TRBD2. V dropped 5 bases and J dropped 3; count of bases not matched to a gene: 10. This CDR3 has 15 residues. Germline CDR1 reads MNHEY; CDR2 reads SMNVEV (reference sequence). The CDR3: CASSLLANIGYEQYF. CDR3 coding DNA: TGTGCCAGCAGTCTACTAGCGAACATTGGCTACGAGCAGTACTTC.

This chain links TRBV30 with TRBJ2-3; TRBD1 is a possible D gene (6 bases). Trimming shortened V by 1 base and J by 1 base, and 6 bases separated the two germline ends. In germline, CDR1 is GTSNPN, CDR2 SVGIG (reference sequence). This CDR3 is 13 amino acids long. The CDR3 DNA follows: TGTGCCTGGAGTGGACAGGGCACAGATACGCAGTATTTT. It encodes CAWSGQGTDTQYF.

This sequence joins TRBV2 and TRBJ2-7; 8 bases are a match to TRBD1. CDR3 length equals 13 residues. J lost 4 bases, V lost 6 bases, and 5 bases had no gene match. CDR1 SNHLY and CDR2 FYNNEI come from the germline V gene. CDR3 region: CASRARDRYEQYF. The CDR3, as DNA: TGTGCCAGCAGGGCCCGGGACAGGTACGAGCAGTACTTC.

This CDR3 reads CASSLSFGGSSYNEQFF. CDR3 coding DNA: TGTGCCAGCAGCTTATCGTTTGGCGGTAGCTCCTACAATGAGCAGTTCTTC. The chain couples TRBV11-3 to TRBJ2-1; D not certain. The CDR3 extends over 17 amino acids. Germline CDR1 is SGHNT and CDR2 is YENEEA. V was pared by 2 bases and J by 0 bases, with 14 bases between.